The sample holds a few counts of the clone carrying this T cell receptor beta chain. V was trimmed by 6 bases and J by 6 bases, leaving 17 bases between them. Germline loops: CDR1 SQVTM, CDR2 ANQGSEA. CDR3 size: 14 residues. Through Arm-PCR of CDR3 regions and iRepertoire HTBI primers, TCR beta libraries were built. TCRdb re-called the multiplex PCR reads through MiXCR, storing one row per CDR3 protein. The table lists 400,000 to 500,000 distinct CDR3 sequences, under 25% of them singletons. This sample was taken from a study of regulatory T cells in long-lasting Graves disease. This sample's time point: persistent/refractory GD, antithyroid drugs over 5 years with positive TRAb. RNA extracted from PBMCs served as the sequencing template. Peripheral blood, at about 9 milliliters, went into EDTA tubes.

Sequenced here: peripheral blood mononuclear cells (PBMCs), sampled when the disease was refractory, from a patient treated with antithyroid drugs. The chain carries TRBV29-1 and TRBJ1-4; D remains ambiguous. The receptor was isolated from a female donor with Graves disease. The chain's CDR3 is CSVAVLSPDEKLFF. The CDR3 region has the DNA TGCAGCGTCGCTGTGCTTTCCCCGGATGAAAAACTGTTTTTT.